These T cell receptor beta chains were read from a single sample in a study of blood T cell repertoires in COVID-19. Profiling relied on immunoSEQ multiplex PCR, and the TCRdb table lists in-frame clones only, not all of them. The sample comprises roughly 70,000 clones, roughly 91% of which are singletons, and roughly 1.4% rests with the top ten. Sample: peripheral blood. These receptors were obtained from a human donor in a cohort sampled during active COVID-19. CDR3s include the opening cysteine and the closing phenylalanine or tryptophan. Each record gives: CDR3 protein, CDR3 DNA, clone size, J gene, V gene, D gene. A D gene is named only where the DNA matches it firmly. Clone size appears in some rows only: once, few, many, or a class for an expanded clone.

CDR3aa: CASSISQGAIYGYTF
CDR3nt: TGTGCCAGTAGTATTTCGCAGGGGGCGATCTATGGCTACACCTTC
abundance: -
j_gene: TRBJ1-2
v_gene: TRBV19
d_gene: TRBD1

CDR3aa: CASSLESTEAFF
CDR3nt: TGTGCCAGCAGCTTAGAGAGCACTGAAGCTTTCTTT
abundance: -
j_gene: TRBJ1-1
v_gene: TRBV7-9
d_gene: -

CDR3aa: CASSATLNTEAFF
CDR3nt: TGTGCCAGTAGTGCGACTTTGAACACTGAAGCTTTCTTT
abundance: -
j_gene: TRBJ1-1
v_gene: TRBV19
d_gene: -

CDR3aa: CASSPITSVNEQFF
CDR3nt: TGTGCCAGCTCACCGATTACTAGTGTCAATGAGCAGTTCTTC
abundance: few
j_gene: TRBJ2-1
v_gene: TRBV18
d_gene: -

CDR3aa: CASRNSPQPHGRGETQYF
CDR3nt: TGTGCCAGCAGGAACTCACCGCAACCGCACGGGCGGGGAGAGACCCAGTACTTC
abundance: -
j_gene: TRBJ2-5
v_gene: TRBV6-4
d_gene: -

CDR3aa: CASSSGLLAGGTDTQYF
CDR3nt: TGTGCCAGCAGCTCAGGCCTACTAGCGGGGGGCACAGATACGCAGTATTTT
abundance: -
j_gene: TRBJ2-3
v_gene: TRBV11-2
d_gene: TRBD2

CDR3aa: CASSLGLADWSEQFF
CDR3nt: TGTGCTAGCAGCCTGGGACTAGCGGACTGGAGTGAGCAGTTCTTC
abundance: -
j_gene: TRBJ2-1
v_gene: TRBV7-7
d_gene: TRBD2

CDR3aa: CASSFQVSQTGEAFF
CDR3nt: TGTGCCAGCAGCTTCCAAGTGAGCCAGACAGGCGAAGCTTTCTTT
abundance: -
j_gene: TRBJ1-1
v_gene: TRBV5-6
d_gene: -

CDR3aa: CAISEETTEETQYF
CDR3nt: TGTGCCATCAGTGAGGAAACAACCGAAGAGACCCAGTACTTC
abundance: -
j_gene: TRBJ2-5
v_gene: TRBV10-3
d_gene: -

CDR3aa: CASSSLPGQGNSGANVLTF
CDR3nt: TGTGCCAGCAGCTCTTTACCGGGACAGGGGAACTCTGGGGCCAACGTCCTGACTTTC
abundance: once
j_gene: TRBJ2-6
v_gene: TRBV11-2
d_gene: TRBD1

CDR3aa: CSVPYRGEGVNEQFF
CDR3nt: TGCAGCGTTCCCTACCGGGGAGAAGGAGTCAATGAGCAGTTCTTC
abundance: -
j_gene: TRBJ2-1
v_gene: TRBV29-1
d_gene: -

CDR3aa: CASSDGGLGTDTQYF
CDR3nt: TGCGCCAGCAGTGATGGGGGCCTAGGAACAGATACGCAGTATTTT
abundance: -
j_gene: TRBJ2-3
v_gene: TRBV10-1
d_gene: -

CDR3aa: CASSDSGGTGGNEQFF
CDR3nt: TGTGCCAGCAGTGACTCAGGAGGGACAGGGGGCAATGAGCAGTTCTTC
abundance: -
j_gene: TRBJ2-1
v_gene: TRBV6-4
d_gene: TRBD1

CDR3aa: CASSLDLAGETQYF
CDR3nt: TGTGCCAGCAGCTTGGATCTAGCGGGAGAGACCCAGTACTTC
abundance: once
j_gene: TRBJ2-5
v_gene: TRBV5-6
d_gene: TRBD2

CDR3aa: CASRRELTREQFF
CDR3nt: TGTGCCAGCAGGAGAGAGCTGACACGCGAGCAGTTCTTC
abundance: once
j_gene: TRBJ2-1
v_gene: TRBV2
d_gene: -

CDR3aa: CASSLEGQSSGANVLTF
CDR3nt: TGCGCCAGCAGCTTGGAGGGACAGAGTTCTGGGGCCAACGTCCTGACTTTC
abundance: -
j_gene: TRBJ2-6
v_gene: TRBV5-1
d_gene: TRBD1

CDR3aa: CASSTTGSGANVLTF
CDR3nt: TGCGCCAGCAGCACAACAGGGTCTGGGGCCAACGTCCTGACTTTC
abundance: -
j_gene: TRBJ2-6
v_gene: TRBV5-1
d_gene: -

CDR3aa: CASSLGGTVPTGYGYTF
CDR3nt: TGTGCCAGCAGCTTAGGGGGAACTGTTCCGACAGGGTATGGCTACACCTTC
abundance: -
j_gene: TRBJ1-2
v_gene: TRBV11-2
d_gene: TRBD1

CDR3aa: CASSKGSATNEKLFF
CDR3nt: TGTGCCAGTAGTAAGGGGTCCGCAACTAATGAAAAACTGTTTTTT
abundance: -
j_gene: TRBJ1-4
v_gene: TRBV19
d_gene: -

CDR3aa: CASSTGLAGGLETQYF
CDR3nt: TGTGCCAGCAGCACCGGACTAGCGGGAGGTTTAGAGACCCAGTACTTC
abundance: -
j_gene: TRBJ2-5
v_gene: TRBV9
d_gene: TRBD2